These 21 T cell receptor beta chains were sequenced from one sample in a study of T cell responses to AZD1222 COVID-19 vaccine. Profiled with immunoSEQ multiplex PCR; TCRdb holds only in-frame clones, not every one. The table lists about 160,000 clones, 75% to 95% of them singletons. This sample comprised peripheral blood, obtained 28 days after the second AZD1222 dose. These receptors were obtained from an adult who received the AZD1222 COVID-19 vaccine.

The chain is built from TRBV5-1 and TRBJ1-2; 10 nucleotides match TRBD1. V was pared by 4 bases and J by 6 bases, with 6 bases of the junction left unmatched. The CDR3 runs 14 residues. Germline lookup yields CDR1 SGHRS and CDR2 YFSETQ. CDR3 DNA sequence: TGCGCCAGCAGCAGGGACAGGGGATCGGATGGCTACACCTTC. It codes for CASSRDRGSDGYTF.

V is TRBV11-1 and J is TRBJ1-6; D ambiguous. The ends were cut back, 2 bases at V and 8 bases at J, with 13 bases in the middle. The CDR3 runs to 15 residues. CDR1 SGHAT and CDR2 FQDESV come from the germline V gene (reference sequence). The CDR3: CASSLFSSGDSPLHF. The CDR3 DNA reads TGTGCCAGCAGCTTATTTAGCTCCGGAGATTCACCCCTCCACTTT. Combining the CDR3 with reference TRBV11-1 and TRBJ1-6 gives the whole variable domain EAEVAQSPRYKITEKSQAVAFWCDPISGHATLYWYRQILGQGPELLVQFQDESVVDDSQLPKDRFSAERLKGVDSTLKIQPAELGDSAMYLCASSLFSSGDSPLHFGNGTRLTVT.

The rearrangement links TRBV5-1 to TRBJ1-1, with D possibly being TRBD1 (6 bases). The CDR3 loop spans 14 amino acids. The V gene lost 2 bases and the J gene lost 1 base, with 9 bases spanning the gap. Per the germline V gene, CDR1 is SGHRS and CDR2 is YFSETQ. The chain's CDR3 is CASSLRQANTEAFF. Written as DNA, the CDR3 is TGCGCCAGCAGCTTACGACAGGCGAACACTGAAGCTTTCTTT.

J is TRBJ1-2 and V is TRBV3-1 (or the pseudogene TRBV3-2); 10 bases line up with TRBD1. Germline lookup yields CDR1 LGHDT and CDR2 YNNKEL (reference sequence). The CDR3 spans 16 residues. J lost 5 bases, V lost 1 base, and 7 bases had no gene match. CDR3 coding DNA: TGTGCCAGCAGCCAAGGAGGGACAGGGGTCCTATATGGCTACACCTTC. Residues: CASSQGGTGVLYGYTF.

In this sample, this clone turned up once. The chain couples TRBV5-6 to TRBJ1-5, with 7 bases that match TRBD1. The CDR3 sequence is 13 residues long. CDR1 is SGHDT, CDR2 YYEEEE, per germline. J gave up 4 bases and V 4 bases, and 2 bases lay outside the gene matches. The CDR3 sequence: CASSTTGNQPQHF. The CDR3 DNA reads TGTGCCAGCAGCACGACAGGGAATCAGCCCCAGCATTTT.

V gene TRBV4-1 combines with J gene TRBJ1-2; D gene ambiguous. Germline V gene lookup returns CDR1 MGHRA and CDR2 YSYEKL. V lost 1 base and J 7 bases, leaving 16 bases between the germline ends. The CDR3 is 15 residues long. CDR3 coding DNA: TGCGCCAGCAGCCAAGGACTATTGCGGGGATTTGGCTACACCTTC. It is translated as CASSQGLLRGFGYTF.

CDR3 DNA sequence: TGTGCCAGCAGCGCGGGGGTTTCTAACACCGGGGAGCTGTTTTTT. Encoded protein: CASSAGVSNTGELFF. The J gene is TRBJ2-2, the V gene TRBV5-4, with 7 bases lining up with TRBD2. The germline V gene has CDR1 SGHNT and CDR2 YYREEE (reference sequence). V lost 4 bases and J lost 2; bases outside the gene matches: 5. There are 15 residues in the CDR3.

The chain recombines TRBV5-1 with TRBJ2-7; D ambiguous. V gave up 6 bases and J gave up 3 bases, with 13 bases separating them. The germline CDR1 and CDR2 sequences are SGHRS and YFSETQ. The CDR3 is made up of 13 amino acids. The CDR3 protein is CASKPEVGYEQYF. CDR3 coding DNA: TGCGCCAGCAAGCCTGAGGTCGGCTACGAGCAGTACTTC.

The rearrangement links TRBV9 to TRBJ2-5; D is possibly TRBD1 or TRBD2 (5 bases each). V gave up 0 bases and J gave up 5 bases, with 14 bases separating them. Germline CDR1 and CDR2: SGDLS and YYNGEE. CDR3 length equals 15 residues. The CDR3 bases are TGTGCCAGCAGCGTAGACCCCTGGGACGGGGAGACCCAGTACTTC. Residues: CASSVDPWDGETQYF.

The rearrangement uses TRBV20-1 and TRBJ2-1; D gene unclear. This CDR3 comprises 13 residues. Trimming stripped 3 bases from V and 3 bases from J, with 9 bases between. Germline values: CDR1 DFQATT, CDR2 SNEGSKA (reference sequence). The CDR3 nucleotides are TGCAGTGCTAGTCGGACCAACTACAATGAGCAGTTCTTC. This gives the protein CSASRTNYNEQFF.

The J gene is TRBJ1-4, the V gene TRBV27; the D is unclear. Trimming removed 1 base from V and 2 bases from J, with 11 bases in between. This CDR3 comprises 16 residues. Germline V lookup: CDR1 MNHEY, CDR2 SMNVEV (reference sequence). CDR3 amino acids: CASSLFLQPTNEKLFF. For the CDR3, the DNA is TGTGCCAGCAGTTTATTCTTGCAGCCGACTAATGAAAAACTGTTTTTT.

The chain links TRBV4-2 to TRBJ2-3; 12 bases map to TRBD2. The CDR3 sequence is 16 residues long. The ends lost 4 bases at V and 2 bases at J; junction bases unmatched: 4. Germline CDR1 reads LGHNA; CDR2 reads YNFKEQ. The CDR3 DNA reads TGTGCCAGCAGCCCGCGACTAGCGGGAGACACAGATACGCAGTATTTT. Its translation: CASSPRLAGDTDTQYF.

The rearrangement links TRBV5-1 to TRBJ2-7; 13 bases are a match to TRBD2. Unmatched junction bases numbered 3, after V lost 3 bases and J lost 0 bases. This CDR3 is 16 amino acids long. Looked up from germline, CDR1 is SGHRS and CDR2 is YFSETQ. CDR3 DNA sequence: TGCGCCAGCAGCTCGGGACTAGCGGGACTCTCCTACGAGCAGTACTTC. The encoded protein is CASSSGLAGLSYEQYF.

The rearrangement uses TRBV15 and TRBJ2-7; 9 bases agree with TRBD1. Looked up from germline, CDR1 is LNHNV and CDR2 is YYDKDF (reference sequence). With V trimmed by 9 bases and J by 6 bases, 15 bases remained unmatched. This CDR3 is 15 amino acids long. CDR3 region: CATQPRDRVFSEQYF. The CDR3 coding sequence is TGTGCCACACAACCCCGGGACAGGGTTTTCTCCGAGCAGTACTTC.

The chain combines TRBV2 with TRBJ1-6; D might be TRBD1 (6 bases). The CDR3 contains 15 residues. Looked up from germline, CDR1 is SNHLY and CDR2 is FYNNEI. Trimming cost V 7 bases and J 3 bases, with 13 bases left between them. The CDR3 nucleotides are TGTGCCAGCACCATGGAGGGGGTCTATAATTCACCCCTCCACTTT. It encodes CASTMEGVYNSPLHF.

V and J are TRBV27 and TRBJ1-1; possible D gene TRBD1, 6 bases. This CDR3 is 14 amino acids long. Trimming removed 7 bases at V and 3 bases at J, with 15 bases between. Germline values: CDR1 MNHEY, CDR2 SMNVEV (reference sequence). The CDR3 DNA reads TGTGCCAGCAAGGGGCAGGGGCCTTACACTGAAGCTTTCTTT. Its protein product is CASKGQGPYTEAFF.

This clone was seen a few times. This chain links TRBV12-3 or TRBV12-4 with TRBJ1-4; D is possibly TRBD1 (5 bases). This CDR3 is 13 amino acids long. Trimming removed 8 bases at V and 7 bases at J, with 14 bases between. The chain's CDR3 is CASGETVPEKLFF. For the CDR3, the DNA is TGTGCCAGCGGAGAGACAGTCCCTGAAAAACTGTTTTTT.

The chain has TRBV5-6 and TRBJ1-1; D remains unclear. V gave up 1 base and J gave up 1 base, with 5 bases separating them. This CDR3 comprises 13 residues. Germline loops: CDR1 SGHDT, CDR2 YYEEEE. Here the CDR3 DNA reads TGTGCCAGCAGCTTGTCACAGAACACTGAAGCTTTCTTT. This translates into CASSLSQNTEAFF.

The table lists this clone with a count of one. The gene calls are TRBV3-1 (or the pseudogene TRBV3-2) and TRBJ2-1, with TRBD2 matching 7 bases. The CDR3 is 15 amino acids. Trimming took 4 bases from V and 3 from J; bases not matched to a gene: 6. CDR1 LGHDT and CDR2 YNNKEL come from the germline V gene (reference sequence). The CDR3 here is CASSPPRTSYNEQFF. The DNA of the CDR3 is TGTGCCAGCAGCCCTCCCCGGACTAGCTACAATGAGCAGTTCTTC.

This chain joins TRBV3-1 (or the pseudogene TRBV3-2) and TRBJ1-1, with no clear D. This CDR3 comprises 16 residues. Germline assignment: CDR1 LGHDT and CDR2 YNNKEL (reference sequence). The V end lost 3 bases, the J end lost 1 base, and 15 bases lay between the germline ends. The CDR3, as DNA: TGTGCCAGCAGCCACTCTCAGTTTTGGTCGAACACTGAAGCTTTCTTT. Protein: CASSHSQFWSNTEAFF.

This clone was detected a few times. This chain uses TRBV15 with TRBJ1-1; D is undetermined. Per the germline V gene, CDR1 is LNHNV and CDR2 is YYDKDF (reference sequence). Trimming shortened V by 3 bases and J by 1 base, and 12 bases separated the two germline ends. The CDR3 is 15 residues long. This CDR3 is CATSSGRSGNTEAFF. CDR3 bases: TGTGCCACCAGCAGCGGGCGGAGTGGGAACACTGAAGCTTTCTTT.